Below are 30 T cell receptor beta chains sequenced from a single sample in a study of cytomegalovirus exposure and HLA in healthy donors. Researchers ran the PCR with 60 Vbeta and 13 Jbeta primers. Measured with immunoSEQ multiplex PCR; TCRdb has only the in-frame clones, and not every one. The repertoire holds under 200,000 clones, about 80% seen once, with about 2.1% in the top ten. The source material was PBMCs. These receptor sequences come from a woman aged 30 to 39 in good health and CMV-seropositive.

CDR3: CASSVVGDQKYNEQFF. CDR3 nucleotides: TGTGCCAGCAGCGTAGTTGGAGACCAGAAGTACAATGAGCAGTTCTTC. V gene TRBV9 combines with J gene TRBJ2-1; D unresolved. CDR3 length equals 16 residues. V was shortened by 0 bases and J by 4 bases, with 14 bases between the two germline ends. Germline V gene data show CDR1 as SGDLS and CDR2 as YYNGEE.

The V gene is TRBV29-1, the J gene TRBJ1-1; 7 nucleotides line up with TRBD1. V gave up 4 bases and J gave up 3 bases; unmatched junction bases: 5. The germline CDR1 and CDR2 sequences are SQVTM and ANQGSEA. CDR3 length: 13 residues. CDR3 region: CSVVGQPDTEAFF. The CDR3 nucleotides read TGCAGCGTTGTGGGACAGCCCGACACTGAAGCTTTCTTT.

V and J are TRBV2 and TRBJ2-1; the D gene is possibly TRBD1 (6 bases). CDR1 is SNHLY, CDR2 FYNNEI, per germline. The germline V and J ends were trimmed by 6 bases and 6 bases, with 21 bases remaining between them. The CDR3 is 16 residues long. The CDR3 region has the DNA TGTGCCAGCAGCCGCCAGGGGCTTCAGGGATTCAATGAGCAGTTCTTC. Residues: CASSRQGLQGFNEQFF.

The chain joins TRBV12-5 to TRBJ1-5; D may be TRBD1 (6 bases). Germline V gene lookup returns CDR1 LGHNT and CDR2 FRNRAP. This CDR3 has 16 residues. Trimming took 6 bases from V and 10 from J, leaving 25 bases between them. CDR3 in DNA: TGTGCTAGTGGGCCGGATACAGGGTCCCCTCTCCCTCCCCAGCATTTT. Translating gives CASGPDTGSPLPPQHF. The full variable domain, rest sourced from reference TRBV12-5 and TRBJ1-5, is DARVTQTPRHKVTEMGQEVTMRCQPILGHNTVFWYRQTMMQGLELLAYFRNRAPLDDSGMPKDRFSAEMPDATLATLKIQPSEPRDSAVYFCASGPDTGSPLPPQHFGDGTRLSIL.

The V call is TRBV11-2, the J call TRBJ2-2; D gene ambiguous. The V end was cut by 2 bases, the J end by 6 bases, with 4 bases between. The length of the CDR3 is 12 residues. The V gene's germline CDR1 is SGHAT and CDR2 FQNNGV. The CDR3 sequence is CASSLYPGELFF. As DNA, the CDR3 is TGTGCCAGCAGCTTATATCCCGGGGAGCTGTTTTTT.

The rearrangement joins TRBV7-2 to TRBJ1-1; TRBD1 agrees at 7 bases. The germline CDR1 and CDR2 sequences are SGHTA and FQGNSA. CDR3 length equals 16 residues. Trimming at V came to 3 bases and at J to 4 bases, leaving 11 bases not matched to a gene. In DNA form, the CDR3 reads TGTGCCAGCAGCTTTTACAATATACAGGGGCCCACTGAAGCTTTCTTT. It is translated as CASSFYNIQGPTEAFF. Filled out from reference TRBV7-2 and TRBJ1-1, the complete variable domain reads GAGVSQSPSNKVTEKGKDVELRCDPISGHTALYWYRQSLGQGLEFLIYFQGNSAPDKSGLPSDRFSAERTGGSVSTLTIQRTQQEDSAVYLCASSFYNIQGPTEAFFGQGTRLTVV.

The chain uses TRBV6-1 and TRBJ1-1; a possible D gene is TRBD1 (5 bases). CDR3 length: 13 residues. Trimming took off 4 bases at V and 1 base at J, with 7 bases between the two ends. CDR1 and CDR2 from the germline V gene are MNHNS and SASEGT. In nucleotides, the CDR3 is TGTGCCAGCAGTGGCAGGGAGAACACTGAAGCTTTCTTT. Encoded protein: CASSGRENTEAFF.

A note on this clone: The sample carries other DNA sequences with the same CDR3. The CDR3 DNA reads TGTGCCAGCAGCTCGGGGACAGGGTTATACGAGCAGTACTTC. Amino acid sequence: CASSSGTGLYEQYF. The V gene is TRBV7-9, the J gene TRBJ2-7; 9 bases are shared with TRBD1. The CDR3 length is 14 residues. The germline V gene has CDR1 SEHNR and CDR2 FQNEAQ (reference sequence). With 4 bases clipped from V and 4 bases from J, the junction kept 5 bases outside the gene matches. The whole variable domain, filled in from reference TRBV7-9 and TRBJ2-7, reads DTGVSQNPRHKITKRGQNVTFRCDPISEHNRLYWYRQTLGQGPEFLTYFQNEAQLEKSRLLSDRFSAERPKGSFSTLEIQRTEQGDSAMYLCASSSGTGLYEQYFGPGTRLTVT.

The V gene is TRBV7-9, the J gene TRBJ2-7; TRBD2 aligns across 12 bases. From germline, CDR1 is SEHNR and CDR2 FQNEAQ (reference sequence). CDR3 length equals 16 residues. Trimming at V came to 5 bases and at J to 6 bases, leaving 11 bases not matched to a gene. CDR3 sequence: CASSDVLAGGRGEQYF. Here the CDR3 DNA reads TGTGCCAGCAGCGACGTACTAGCGGGAGGCCGGGGCGAGCAGTACTTC.

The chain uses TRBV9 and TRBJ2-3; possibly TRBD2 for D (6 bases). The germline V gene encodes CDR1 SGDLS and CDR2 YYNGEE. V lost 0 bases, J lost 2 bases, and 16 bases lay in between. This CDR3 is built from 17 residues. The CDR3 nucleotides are TGTGCCAGCAGCGTAGCCCCCTTTAGCGGATCCACAGATACGCAGTATTTT. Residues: CASSVAPFSGSTDTQYF.

In nucleotides, the CDR3 is TGTGCCATGTCGGACAGCCCTTCTAACTATGGCTACACCTTC. This encodes CAMSDSPSNYGYTF. The chain joins TRBV7-9 to TRBJ1-2; tentatively, D is TRBD1 (6 bases). V was shortened by 10 bases and J by 0 bases, with 15 bases between the two germline ends. Germline CDR1 reads SEHNR; CDR2 reads FQNEAQ (reference sequence). CDR3 length equals 14 residues.

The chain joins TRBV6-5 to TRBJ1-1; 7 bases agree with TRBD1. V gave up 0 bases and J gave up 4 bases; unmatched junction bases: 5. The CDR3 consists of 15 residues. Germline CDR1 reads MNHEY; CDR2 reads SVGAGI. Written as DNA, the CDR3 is TGTGCCAGCAGTTACTCGACCCAGGGGGGCACTGAAGCTTTCTTT. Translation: CASSYSTQGGTEAFF.

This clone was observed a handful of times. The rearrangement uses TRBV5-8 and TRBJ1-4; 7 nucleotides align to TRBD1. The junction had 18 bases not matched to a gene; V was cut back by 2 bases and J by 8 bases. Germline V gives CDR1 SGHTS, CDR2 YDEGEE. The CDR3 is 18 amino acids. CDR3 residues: CASSFGRDSSLGKEKLFF. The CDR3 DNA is TGTGCCAGCAGCTTTGGTCGGGACAGTTCGCTGGGAAAGGAAAAACTGTTTTTT.

As DNA, the CDR3 is TGTGCCAGCAGCTTAGGGGGGGGGCACACAGATACGCAGTATTTT. This sequence encodes CASSLGGGHTDTQYF. The rearrangement links TRBV11-3 to TRBJ2-3; possible D gene TRBD2, 7 bases. The germline V gene encodes CDR1 SGHNT and CDR2 YENEEA. Trimming cost V 1 base and J 2 bases, with 10 bases left between them. The CDR3 length is 15 residues.

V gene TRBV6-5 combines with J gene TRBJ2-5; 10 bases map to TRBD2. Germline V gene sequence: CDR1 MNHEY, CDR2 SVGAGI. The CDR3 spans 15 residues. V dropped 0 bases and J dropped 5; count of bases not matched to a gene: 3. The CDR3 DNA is TGTGCCAGCAGTTACTCGGTACTAGCGGGGGAGACCCAGTACTTC. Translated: CASSYSVLAGETQYF.

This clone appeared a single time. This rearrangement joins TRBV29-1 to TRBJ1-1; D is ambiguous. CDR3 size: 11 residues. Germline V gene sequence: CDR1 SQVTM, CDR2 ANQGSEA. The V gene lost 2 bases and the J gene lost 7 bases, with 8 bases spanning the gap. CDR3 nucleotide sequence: TGCAGCGTTGAACACGCAGATGAAGCTTTCTTT. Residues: CSVEHADEAFF.

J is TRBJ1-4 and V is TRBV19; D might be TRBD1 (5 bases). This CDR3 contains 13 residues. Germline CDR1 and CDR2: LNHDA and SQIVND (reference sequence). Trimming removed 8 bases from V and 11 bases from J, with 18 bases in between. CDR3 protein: CASAGRGKGKLFF. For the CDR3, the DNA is TGTGCCAGTGCCGGACGGGGGAAAGGGAAACTGTTTTTT. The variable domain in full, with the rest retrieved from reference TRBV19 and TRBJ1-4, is DGGITQSPKYLFRKEGQNVTLSCEQNLNHDAMYWYRQDPGQGLRLIYYSQIVNDFQKGDIAEGYSVSREKKESFPLTVTSAQKNPTAFYLCASAGRGKGKLFFGSGTQLSVL.

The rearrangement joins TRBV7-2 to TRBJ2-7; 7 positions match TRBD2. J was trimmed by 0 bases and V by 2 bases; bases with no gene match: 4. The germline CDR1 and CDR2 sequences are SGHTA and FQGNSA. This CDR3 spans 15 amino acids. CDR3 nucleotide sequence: TGTGCCAGCAGCTTAAGGACTAGTAACTCCTACGAGCAGTACTTC. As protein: CASSLRTSNSYEQYF.

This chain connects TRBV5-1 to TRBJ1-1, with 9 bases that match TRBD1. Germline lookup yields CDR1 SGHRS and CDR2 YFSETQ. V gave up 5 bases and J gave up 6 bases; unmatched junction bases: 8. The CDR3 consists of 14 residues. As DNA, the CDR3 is TGCGCCAGCAGGAGGACAGGGGTAGAGGCTGAAGCTTTCTTT. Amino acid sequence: CASRRTGVEAEAFF.

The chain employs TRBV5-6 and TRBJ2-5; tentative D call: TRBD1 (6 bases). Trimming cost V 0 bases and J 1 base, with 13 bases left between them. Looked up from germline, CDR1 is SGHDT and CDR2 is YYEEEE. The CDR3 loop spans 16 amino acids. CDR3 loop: CASSLEGRGTQETQYF. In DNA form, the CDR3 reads TGTGCCAGCAGCTTGGAGGGCAGGGGCACCCAAGAGACCCAGTACTTC.

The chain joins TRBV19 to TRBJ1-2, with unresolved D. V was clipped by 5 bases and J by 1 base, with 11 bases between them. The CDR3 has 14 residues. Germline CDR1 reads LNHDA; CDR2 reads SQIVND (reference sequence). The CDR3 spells CASSSSRNNYGYTF. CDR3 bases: TGTGCCAGTAGTTCGTCCAGGAATAACTATGGCTACACCTTC. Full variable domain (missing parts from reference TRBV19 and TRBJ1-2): DGGITQSPKYLFRKEGQNVTLSCEQNLNHDAMYWYRQDPGQGLRLIYYSQIVNDFQKGDIAEGYSVSREKKESFPLTVTSAQKNPTAFYLCASSSSRNNYGYTFGSGTRLTVV.

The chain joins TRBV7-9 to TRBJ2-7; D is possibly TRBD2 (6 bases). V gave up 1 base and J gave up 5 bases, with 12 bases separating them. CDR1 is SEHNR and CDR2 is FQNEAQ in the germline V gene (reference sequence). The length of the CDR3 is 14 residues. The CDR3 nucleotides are TGTGCCAGCAGCTTAGTCACAGGAGGGGACGAGCAGTACTTC. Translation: CASSLVTGGDEQYF. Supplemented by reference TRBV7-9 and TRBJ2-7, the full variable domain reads DTGVSQNPRHKITKRGQNVTFRCDPISEHNRLYWYRQTLGQGPEFLTYFQNEAQLEKSRLLSDRFSAERPKGSFSTLEIQRTEQGDSAMYLCASSLVTGGDEQYFGPGTRLTVT.

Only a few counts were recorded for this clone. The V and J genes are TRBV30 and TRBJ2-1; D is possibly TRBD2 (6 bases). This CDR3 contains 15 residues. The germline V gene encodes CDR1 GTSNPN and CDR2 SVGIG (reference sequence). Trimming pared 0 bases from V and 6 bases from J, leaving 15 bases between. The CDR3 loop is CAWSVRLEIPNEQFF. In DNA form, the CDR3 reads TGTGCCTGGAGTGTGAGACTAGAAATCCCCAATGAGCAGTTCTTC.

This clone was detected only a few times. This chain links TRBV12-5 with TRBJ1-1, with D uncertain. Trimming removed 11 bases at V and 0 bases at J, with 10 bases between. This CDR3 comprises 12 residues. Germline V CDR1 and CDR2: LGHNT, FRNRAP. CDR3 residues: CASGHLNTEAFF. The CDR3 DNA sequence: TGTGCTTCTGGCCATTTGAACACTGAAGCTTTCTTT.

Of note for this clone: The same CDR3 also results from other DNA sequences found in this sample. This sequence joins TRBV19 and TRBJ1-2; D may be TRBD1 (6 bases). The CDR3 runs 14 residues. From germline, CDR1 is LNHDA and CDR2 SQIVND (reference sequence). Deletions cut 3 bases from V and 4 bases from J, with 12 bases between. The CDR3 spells CASSIIGRGYGYTF. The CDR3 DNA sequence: TGTGCCAGTAGTATTATCGGCAGGGGCTATGGCTACACCTTC.

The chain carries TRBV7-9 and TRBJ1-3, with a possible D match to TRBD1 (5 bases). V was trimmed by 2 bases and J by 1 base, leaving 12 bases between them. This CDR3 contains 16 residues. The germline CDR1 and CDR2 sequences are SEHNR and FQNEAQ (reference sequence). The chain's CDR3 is CASSLRQGSSGNTIYF. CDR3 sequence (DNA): TGTGCCAGCAGCTTAAGGCAGGGAAGTTCTGGAAACACCATATATTTT.

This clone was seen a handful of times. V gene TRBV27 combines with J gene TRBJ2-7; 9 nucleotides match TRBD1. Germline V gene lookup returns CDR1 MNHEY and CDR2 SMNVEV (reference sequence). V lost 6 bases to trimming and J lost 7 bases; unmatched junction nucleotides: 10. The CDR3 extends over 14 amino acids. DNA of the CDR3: TGTGCCAGCAGGCCCCCGGGACAGGGAAGAGAGCAGTACTTC. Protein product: CASRPPGQGREQYF.

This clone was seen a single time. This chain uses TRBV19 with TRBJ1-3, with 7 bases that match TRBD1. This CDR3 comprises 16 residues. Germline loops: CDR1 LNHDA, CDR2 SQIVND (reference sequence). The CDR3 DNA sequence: TGTGCTACCTCGCGTAGGGGGCGAATCTCTGGAAACACCATATATTTT. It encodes CATSRRGRISGNTIYF.

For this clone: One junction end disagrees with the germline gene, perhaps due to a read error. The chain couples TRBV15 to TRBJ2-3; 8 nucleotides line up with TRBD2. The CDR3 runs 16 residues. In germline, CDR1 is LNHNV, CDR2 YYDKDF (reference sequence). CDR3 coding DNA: TGTGCCGCCAGCAGAGGTGGAGCGGGAGAGACAGATACGCAGTATTTT. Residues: CAASRGGAGETDTQYF.

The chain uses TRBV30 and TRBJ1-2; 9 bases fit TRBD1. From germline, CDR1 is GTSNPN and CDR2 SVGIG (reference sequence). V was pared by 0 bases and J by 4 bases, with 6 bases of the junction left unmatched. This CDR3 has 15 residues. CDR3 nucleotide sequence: TGTGCCTGGAGTGTACGGGACAGGGTGCCCTATGGCTACACCTTC. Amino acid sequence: CAWSVRDRVPYGYTF.